The 15 T cell receptor beta chains below all came from one sample that was sequenced in a study of blood T cell repertoires in COVID-19. Sequencing was performed with immunoSEQ multiplex PCR; in TCRdb, only in-frame clones are kept and a portion is missing. This table holds approximately 300,000 clones, less than 85% found once. The sample consisted of PBMCs or T cells enriched from blood (not recorded which). The receptors shown here come from a woman younger than 45 who had been exposed to COVID-19.

V and J are TRBV24-1 and TRBJ1-2; D possibly corresponds to TRBD1 (5 bases). Trimming removed 4 bases from V and 8 bases from J, with 13 bases in between. This CDR3 region has 13 residues. The germline V gene has CDR1 KGHDR and CDR2 SFDVKD. The CDR3, as DNA: TGTGCCACCAGTGACCTGGGGGGTGGAGGCTACACCTTC. This gives the protein CATSDLGGGGYTF.

The chain is built from TRBV6-2 or TRBV6-3 and TRBJ2-7; 8 bases fit TRBD1. With V trimmed by 6 bases and J by 4 bases, 5 bases remained unmatched. Looked up from germline, CDR1 is MNHEY and CDR2 is SVGEGT. The CDR3 spans 13 residues. CDR3 region: CASRYRQGYEQYF. CDR3 nucleotides: TGTGCCAGCAGATACCGACAGGGGTACGAGCAGTACTTC.

This chain joins TRBV5-4 and TRBJ2-3, with a possible D match to TRBD1 (6 bases). The CDR3 loop spans 14 amino acids. V lost 1 base and J lost 3, with 9 bases in between. Germline CDR1 is SGHNT and CDR2 is YYREEE (reference sequence). The CDR3 nucleotides are TGTGCCAGCAGCTTGCAACAGGGAACAGATACGCAGTATTTT. It translates to CASSLQQGTDTQYF.

This chain joins TRBV29-1 and TRBJ1-1; unclear D gene. CDR1 is SQVTM and CDR2 is ANQGSEA in the germline V gene. This CDR3 is built from 12 residues. The germline V and J ends were trimmed by 6 bases and 5 bases, with 13 bases remaining between them. The CDR3 DNA reads as TGCAGCGTCGGCCGAGGCTTGACTGAAGCTTTCTTT. Its protein is CSVGRGLTEAFF. The full variable domain, in which reference TRBV29-1 and TRBJ1-1 provide the parts outside the CDR3, is SAVISQKPSRDICQRGTSLTIQCQVDSQVTMMFWYRQQPGQSLTLIATANQGSEATYESGFVIDKFPISRPNLTFSTLTVSNMSPEDSSIYLCSVGRGLTEAFFGQGTRLTVV.

The chain employs TRBV4-1 and TRBJ2-7, with 7 bases identical to TRBD2. Looked up from germline, CDR1 is MGHRA and CDR2 is YSYEKL. Unmatched junction bases numbered 11, after V lost 4 bases and J lost 5 bases. The CDR3 spans 15 residues. This CDR3 reads CASSRRGAGDDEQYF. The CDR3 DNA is TGCGCCAGCAGCCGACGGGGTGCGGGAGACGACGAGCAGTACTTC.

The rearrangement joins TRBV2 to TRBJ2-7; D may be TRBD1 (6 bases). The CDR3 consists of 13 residues. Per germline, CDR1 SNHLY and CDR2 FYNNEI. V lost 6 bases to trimming and J lost 2 bases, with 11 bases between them. This chain's CDR3 is CASRLRQAYEQYF. The CDR3, as DNA: TGTGCCAGCAGGCTGAGACAGGCCTACGAGCAGTACTTC.

The V call is TRBV29-1, the J call TRBJ1-2, with 10 bases matching TRBD1. The germline V gene encodes CDR1 SQVTM and CDR2 ANQGSEA. CDR3 length: 19 amino acids. V trimming: 4 bases; J trimming: 1 base; junction bases outside the gene matches: 18. The CDR3 here is CSVVAFGQGVSAFNYGYTF. The DNA for the CDR3 is TGCAGCGTTGTGGCGTTTGGACAGGGGGTGTCAGCCTTTAACTATGGCTACACCTTC.

The chain uses TRBV7-2 and TRBJ2-1; TRBD2 agrees at 10 bases. Germline V gene lookup returns CDR1 SGHTA and CDR2 FQGNSA. The CDR3 contains 16 residues. With 5 bases clipped from V and 12 bases from J, the junction kept 16 bases outside the gene matches. CDR3 DNA sequence: TGTGCCAGCAGCCCCATAGCGGGGGGCTCGAATATTCGGCAGTTCTTC. It codes for CASSPIAGGSNIRQFF. Variable domain in full (rest from reference TRBV7-2 and TRBJ2-1): GAGVSQSPSNKVTEKGKDVELRCDPISGHTALYWYRQSLGQGLEFLIYFQGNSAPDKSGLPSDRFSAERTGGSVSTLTIQRTQQEDSAVYLCASSPIAGGSNIRQFFGPGTRLTVL.

This clone occurred once. The chain combines TRBV11-2 with TRBJ2-5; the match to TRBD1 covers 8 bases. The CDR3 consists of 14 residues. Germline CDR1 and CDR2: SGHAT and FQNNGV. With V trimmed by 5 bases and J by 5 bases, 7 bases remained unmatched. Here the CDR3 DNA reads TGTGCCAGCAGCCAGGGGGCAGTCCGGGAGACCCAGTACTTC. This translates into CASSQGAVRETQYF.

The rearrangement joins TRBV5-1 to TRBJ2-7; 7 nucleotides align to TRBD1. Per the germline V gene, CDR1 is SGHRS and CDR2 is YFSETQ. This CDR3 is built from 15 residues. V shed 2 bases, J shed 0 bases, and the junction held 5 bases outside the gene matches. CDR3 in amino acids: CASSLTQGSSYEQYF. The CDR3 DNA reads as TGCGCCAGCAGCTTAACACAGGGGAGCTCCTACGAGCAGTACTTC.

A remark on this clone: The same CDR3 can be traced to other DNA sequences in this sample. This sequence joins TRBV28 and TRBJ1-1, with no clear D. Trimming removed 6 bases at V and 4 bases at J, with 9 bases between. This CDR3 contains 12 residues. Germline lookup yields CDR1 MDHEN and CDR2 SYDVKM. DNA for the CDR3: TGTGCCAGCAGCCCTCCCGGCACTGAAGCTTTCTTT. It specifies CASSPPGTEAFF.

The chain employs TRBV4-1 and TRBJ2-3; D is perhaps TRBD2 (5 bases). The length of the CDR3 is 17 residues. The V gene's germline CDR1 is MGHRA and CDR2 YSYEKL. V was cut by 7 bases and J by 0 bases, with 20 bases left in between. Here the CDR3 reads CASTLTLGVLSTDTQYF. CDR3 sequence (DNA): TGCGCCAGCACCTTAACCCTCGGGGTTCTGAGCACAGATACGCAGTATTTT.

The J gene is TRBJ2-7, the V gene TRBV10-3; 9 bases line up with TRBD1. The CDR3 has 14 amino acids. Trimming took 6 bases from V and 7 from J; bases not matched to a gene: 10. Germline V CDR1 and CDR2: ENHRY, SYGVKD. The CDR3 sequence is CAIRRTGAALEQYF. CDR3 DNA sequence: TGTGCCATCAGGCGGACAGGGGCCGCTTTAGAGCAGTACTTC.

V gene TRBV7-2 combines with J gene TRBJ1-5; D remains unclear. Deletions cut 4 bases from V and 6 bases from J, with 13 bases between. CDR1 and CDR2 (germline): SGHTA, FQGNSA. There are 14 residues in the CDR3. The CDR3 here is CASSSQVDGQPQHF. The DNA of the CDR3 is TGTGCCAGCAGCTCTCAGGTCGACGGTCAGCCCCAGCATTTT.

In its sample, this clone was seen once. At the DNA level, this CDR3 is encoded by other sequences in the same sample as well. The chain employs TRBV18 and TRBJ1-2; tentative D call: TRBD1 (5 bases). The germline gives CDR1 KGHSH, CDR2 LQKENI. V was trimmed by 4 bases and J by 0 bases, leaving 12 bases between them. This CDR3 spans 15 amino acids. CDR3 nucleotide sequence: TGTGCCAGCTCACGAGGGACGGGAGCTAACTATGGCTACACCTTC. This codes for CASSRGTGANYGYTF.